The present TCR beta chain was sequenced within a study of beta chain features in type 1 diabetes. Across the study: Patients did not differ from healthy donors in age, gender or cell yield.

This clone was detected a few times. Its target is not known. A sort by CD45RO/CCR7/CD25/CD127/CD95/CD27 yielded CD4+ naive, central memory, regulatory and stem cell-like memory cells. As every portion of the isolated RNA was reverse transcribed, the sequencing read expressed TCRB transcripts. Clones were read by immunoSEQ multiplex PCR, and TCRdb kept only the in-frame ones, dropping some. The table records around 170,000 clones, about 9.8% of them present only once. Findings and limits, study-wide: Fewer insertions but more deletions were seen at VDJ junctions in type 1 diabetes patients. The naive, central memory and Treg TCRB repertoires showed an apparent similarity that was greater among patients than among healthy donors.

V gave up 8 bases and J gave up 1 base, with 9 bases separating them. The CDR3 spans 13 residues. The germline V gene has CDR1 MNHNS and CDR2 SASEGT. This chain joins TRBV6-1 and TRBJ1-5; D gene ambiguous. The sequenced material came from central memory CD4+ T cells from blood. The receptor was derived from a woman aged 18-29 years in good health. The chain's CDR3 is CASDFASNQPQHF. CDR3 DNA: TGTGCCAGCGACTTCGCGAGCAATCAGCCCCAGCATTTT.